In its sample, the clone carrying this TCR beta chain ranks as large. This beta chain is off target for a library built for alpha chains, so its abundance means little. A distinct unique molecular identifier was carried by each TCR cDNA molecule. Using its own MiXCR run on the 5' RACE reads, TCRdb lists one record per CDR3 protein. The table records around 1,000 distinct CDR3 sequences, more than 35% of them present only once. The data originate from a study of spatial heterogeneity in lung cancer. For the study at large: Each time, sequencing found more beta-chain sequences than alpha-chain sequences.

With 5 bases clipped from V and 0 bases from J, the junction kept 7 bases outside the gene matches. The germline V gene encodes CDR1 SGHVS and CDR2 FQNEAQ. The CDR3 sequence is 16 residues long. Time point of the sample: sample taken at primary tumor resection. Unsorted tumor, nontumor lung tissue or cryopreserved PBMC supplied the whole RNA. The clonotype originates from a male donor with early-stage non-small cell lung cancer. V usage is TRBV7-8 and J usage is TRBJ2-7, with 10 bases lining up with TRBD2. Sample: PBMCs, taken at surgery. Here the CDR3 DNA reads TGTGCCAGCAGCCCGAAACTAGCGGGGAACTCCTACGAGCAGTACTTC. It encodes CASSPKLAGNSYEQYF.